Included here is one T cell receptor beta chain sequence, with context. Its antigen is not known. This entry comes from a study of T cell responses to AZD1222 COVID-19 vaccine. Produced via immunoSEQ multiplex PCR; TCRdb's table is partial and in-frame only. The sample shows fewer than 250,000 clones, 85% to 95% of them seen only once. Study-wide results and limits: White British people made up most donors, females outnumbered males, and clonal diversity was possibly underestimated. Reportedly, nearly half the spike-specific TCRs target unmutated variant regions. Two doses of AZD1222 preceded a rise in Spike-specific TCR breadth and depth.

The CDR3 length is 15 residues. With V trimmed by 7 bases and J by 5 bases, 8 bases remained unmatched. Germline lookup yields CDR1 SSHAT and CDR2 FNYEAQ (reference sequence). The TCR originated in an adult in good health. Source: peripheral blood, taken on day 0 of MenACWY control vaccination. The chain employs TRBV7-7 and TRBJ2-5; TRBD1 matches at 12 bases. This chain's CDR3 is CASTPRDRGLETQYF. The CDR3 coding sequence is TGTGCCAGCACCCCCCGGGACAGGGGGCTGGAGACCCAGTACTTC.